The 15 T cell receptor beta chains below come from one sample, sequenced in a study of cytomegalovirus exposure and HLA in healthy donors. Researchers ran the PCR with 60 Vbeta and 13 Jbeta primers. Data came from immunoSEQ multiplex PCR; TCRdb stores just in-frame clones and leaves some out. Of some 120,000 clones detected, roughly three fifths appear once; the ten largest clones hold roughly 8.6%. Sequencing used PBMCs. Source of these receptors: a woman aged 40-49 years in good health and CMV-seropositive.

The chain links TRBV15 to TRBJ1-5, with a weak D call TRBD1 (5 bases). The V and J ends lost 0 bases and 6 bases respectively, with 12 bases between them. CDR1 LNHNV and CDR2 YYDKDF come from the germline V gene (reference sequence). The CDR3 totals 15 residues. The CDR3: CATSRDGQGGQPQHF. CDR3 coding DNA: TGTGCCACCAGCAGAGATGGGCAGGGCGGTCAGCCCCAGCATTTT.

The rearrangement links TRBV15 to TRBJ1-1; D is perhaps TRBD1 (6 bases). Per the germline V gene, CDR1 is LNHNV and CDR2 is YYDKDF (reference sequence). This CDR3 has 14 amino acids. The V end was cut by 6 bases, the J end by 2 bases, with 13 bases between. The CDR3 DNA follows: TGTGCCACCAGGGGACACGGAATTAACACTGAAGCTTTCTTT. Residues: CATRGHGINTEAFF.

V and J are TRBV28 and TRBJ2-3; D not resolved. CDR1 and CDR2 (germline): MDHEN, SYDVKM. Trimming left V 6 bases short and J 0 bases short, with 19 bases between. The CDR3 is 17 residues long. CDR3 in amino acids: CASSLIELGRSTDTQYF. The CDR3 DNA follows: TGTGCCAGCAGCCTAATCGAGCTAGGCCGTAGCACAGATACGCAGTATTTT.

Only one count was recorded for this clone. The chain has TRBV28 and TRBJ1-5, with a possible D match to TRBD1 (6 bases). Trimming shortened V by 2 bases and J by 2 bases, and 13 bases separated the two germline ends. The CDR3 spans 16 residues. CDR1 and CDR2 (germline): MDHEN, SYDVKM. The CDR3 here is CASSLTGGWGNQPQHF. Here the CDR3 DNA reads TGTGCCAGCAGTTTAACGGGGGGCTGGGGCAATCAGCCCCAGCATTTT.

The chain combines TRBV6-6 with TRBJ2-7; D might be TRBD2 (6 bases). Trimming took 6 bases from V and 0 from J, leaving 6 bases between them. CDR3 size: 12 residues. Germline values: CDR1 MNHNY, CDR2 SVGAGI (reference sequence). The CDR3 DNA follows: TGTGCCAGCAGGCGGGACTCCTACGAGCAGTACTTC. It translates to CASRRDSYEQYF.

The chain is built from TRBV6-5 and TRBJ2-1; 7 bases map to TRBD1. This CDR3 is built from 11 residues. V gave up 5 bases and J gave up 12 bases; unmatched junction bases: 4. CDR1 MNHEY and CDR2 SVGAGI come from the germline V gene. The CDR3 loop reads CASSRDSRQFF. In DNA form, the CDR3 reads TGTGCCAGCAGTCGGGACAGTAGGCAGTTCTTC.

The rearrangement links TRBV7-3 to TRBJ2-1; 11 nucleotides agree with TRBD2. After removal of 0 bases from V and 7 bases from J, the junction contained 2 bases not matched to a gene. The CDR3 spans 15 residues. CDR1 is SGHTA, CDR2 FQGTGA, per germline. The CDR3 DNA sequence: TGTGCCAGCAGCTTAACGTGGACTAGCGGGAATGAGCAGTTCTTC. This codes for CASSLTWTSGNEQFF.

This chain uses TRBV29-1 with TRBJ2-7, with TRBD2 matching over 10 bases. The V segment lost 3 bases and the J segment 2 bases; nucleotides outside the gene matches: 7. Germline lookup yields CDR1 SQVTM and CDR2 ANQGSEA. The length of the CDR3 is 15 residues. In DNA form, the CDR3 reads TGCAGCGTTGAGTTGACTAGCGGGTACCCCTACGAGCAGTACTTC. This translates into CSVELTSGYPYEQYF.

This chain joins TRBV7-8 and TRBJ1-5; D is perhaps TRBD1 (5 bases). V lost 1 base to trimming and J lost 4 bases, with 11 bases between them. Germline values: CDR1 SGHVS, CDR2 FQNEAQ. The CDR3 consists of 15 residues. CDR3 DNA sequence: TGTGCCAGCAGCTTAGGGACAACGCTTAATCAGCCCCAGCATTTT. This translates into CASSLGTTLNQPQHF.

V is TRBV25-1 and J is TRBJ2-1, with 9 nucleotides matching TRBD2. Per the germline V gene, CDR1 is MGHDK and CDR2 is SYGVNS. Losses at the gene ends were 6 bases for V and 6 bases for J; bases not matched to a gene: 15. This CDR3 is built from 17 residues. The DNA for the CDR3 is TGTGCCAGCAGCTGGGATTGGATAGCGGGAGCCGCCAATGAGCAGTTCTTC. Its translation: CASSWDWIAGAANEQFF. The full variable domain, with the rest looked up from reference TRBV25-1 and TRBJ2-1, is EADIYQTPRYLVIGTGKKITLECSQTMGHDKMYWYQQDPGMELHLIHYSYGVNSTEKGDLSSESTVSRIRTEHFPLTLESARPSHTSQYLCASSWDWIAGAANEQFFGPGTRLTVL.

The rearrangement joins TRBV19 to TRBJ2-3, with 13 bases fitting TRBD2. Germline assignment: CDR1 LNHDA and CDR2 SQIVND (reference sequence). V lost 5 bases, J lost 2 bases, and 10 bases stayed unmatched. The CDR3 has 18 amino acids. CDR3 in amino acids: CASSLPGLAGLYTDTQYF. DNA for the CDR3: TGTGCCAGTAGTCTTCCGGGACTAGCGGGACTTTACACAGATACGCAGTATTTT. The whole variable domain, remainder taken from reference TRBV19 and TRBJ2-3, is DGGITQSPKYLFRKEGQNVTLSCEQNLNHDAMYWYRQDPGQGLRLIYYSQIVNDFQKGDIAEGYSVSREKKESFPLTVTSAQKNPTAFYLCASSLPGLAGLYTDTQYFGPGTRLTVL.

This chain links TRBV6-5 with TRBJ2-7, with D tentatively TRBD2 (5 bases). The CDR3 covers 12 residues. CDR1 is MNHEY, CDR2 SVGAGI, per germline. Trimming took off 6 bases at V and 7 bases at J, with 13 bases between the two ends. The CDR3 loop reads CASSLLAGEQYF. CDR3 DNA sequence: TGTGCCAGCAGCCTGCTAGCTGGGGAGCAGTACTTC.

The gene calls are TRBV6-4 and TRBJ2-1; 7 nucleotides match TRBD1. The CDR3 has 15 amino acids. The germline gives CDR1 MRHNA, CDR2 SNTAGT. V lost 6 bases to trimming and J lost 0 bases; unmatched junction nucleotides: 5. The CDR3 region has the DNA TGTGCCAGCAGCGCCGGGACAGCCTCCTACAATGAGCAGTTCTTC. Translated: CASSAGTASYNEQFF.

This chain uses TRBV4-2 with TRBJ2-1, with 10 bases lining up with TRBD2. This CDR3 spans 18 amino acids. In germline, CDR1 is LGHNA, CDR2 YNFKEQ. Germline trimming cut 4 bases from V and 0 bases from J; bases unmatched to any gene: 9. CDR3 protein: CASSPTGTSDFSYNEQFF. CDR3 nucleotides: TGTGCCAGCAGCCCTACCGGGACTAGCGACTTCTCCTACAATGAGCAGTTCTTC.

This clone has just a few counts. The CDR3 DNA follows: TGCGCCAGCAGCTTCGCTCAGGCGGGAGGACCCACAGATACGCAGTATTTT. This sequence encodes CASSFAQAGGPTDTQYF. The chain carries TRBV5-1 and TRBJ2-3, with 8 positions matching TRBD2. CDR3 length equals 17 residues. J was trimmed by 2 bases and V by 2 bases; bases with no gene match: 10. Germline V gene data show CDR1 as SGHRS and CDR2 as YFSETQ.